A single sample is the source of the 19 T cell receptor beta chains below, sequenced in a study of cytomegalovirus exposure and HLA in healthy donors. This PCR relied on a set of 60 Vbeta primers and 13 Jbeta primers. Using immunoSEQ multiplex PCR, the repertoire was profiled, and TCRdb retains in-frame clones only, with some absent. Of 150,000 to 200,000 clones detected, around 84% appear once; the ten largest clones hold 1.5% to 2%. What was sequenced was PBMCs. These receptors came from a young woman in good health and CMV-seronegative.

This clone was seen only a few times. The V call is TRBV27, the J call TRBJ2-7; 10 bases match TRBD1. There are 14 residues in the CDR3. CDR1 and CDR2 from the germline V gene are MNHEY and SMNVEV (reference sequence). V lost 6 bases, J lost 2 bases, and 4 bases stayed unmatched. The CDR3 sequence: CASRRTGGTYEQYV. The CDR3 bases are TGTGCCAGCAGGAGGACAGGGGGGACCTACGAGCAGTACGTC.

The chain recombines TRBV29-1 with TRBJ2-1; no clear D gene. CDR1 is SQVTM and CDR2 is ANQGSEA in the germline V gene. Deletions cut 5 bases from V and 1 base from J, with 15 bases between. The CDR3 is made up of 15 amino acids. The CDR3 reads CSVSLTGTSYNEQFF. Here the CDR3 DNA reads TGCAGCGTTAGCCTGACTGGCACGTCCTACAATGAGCAGTTCTTC.

The chain joins TRBV28 to TRBJ2-1, with 10 bases identical to TRBD1. Germline CDR1 reads MDHEN; CDR2 reads SYDVKM. The J segment lost 2 bases and the V segment lost 3 bases, leaving 4 bases of the junction unmatched. The CDR3 runs to 16 residues. CDR3: CASSFSGQGTYNEQFF. The CDR3 coding sequence is TGTGCCAGCAGTTTCTCGGGACAGGGGACCTACAATGAGCAGTTCTTC.

The rearrangement joins TRBV6-5 to TRBJ1-2; TRBD1 might be the D (6 bases). The V gene's germline CDR1 is MNHEY and CDR2 SVGAGI. V was trimmed by 7 bases and J by 4 bases, leaving 19 bases between them. The CDR3 consists of 15 residues. CDR3 region: CASTRSGDGSYGYTF. DNA for the CDR3: TGTGCCAGCACCCGCTCAGGGGACGGATCCTATGGCTACACCTTC.

The V call is TRBV30, the J call TRBJ2-7; a possible D gene is TRBD2 (5 bases). Germline V gene lookup returns CDR1 GTSNPN and CDR2 SVGIG (reference sequence). The CDR3 totals 13 residues. Deletions cut 2 bases from V and 5 bases from J, with 13 bases between. Here the CDR3 reads CAWSRKVEDEQYF. DNA for the CDR3: TGTGCCTGGAGTCGAAAGGTGGAGGACGAGCAGTACTTC.

J is TRBJ2-7 and V is TRBV9; 9 nucleotides align to TRBD1. With V trimmed by 0 bases and J by 0 bases, 4 bases remained unmatched. Per the germline V gene, CDR1 is SGDLS and CDR2 is YYNGEE. This CDR3 is 16 amino acids long. Here the CDR3 reads CASSVGSTGGSYEQYF. CDR3 nucleotides: TGTGCCAGCAGCGTAGGGTCGACAGGGGGCTCCTACGAGCAGTACTTC. Full variable domain (outside the CDR3, taken from reference TRBV9 and TRBJ2-7): DSGVTQTPKHLITATGQRVTLRCSPRSGDLSVYWYQQSLDQGLQFLIQYYNGEERAKGNILERFSAQQFPDLHSELNLSSLELGDSALYFCASSVGSTGGSYEQYFGPGTRLTVT.

The gene calls are TRBV4-3 and TRBJ2-1; 8 bases agree with TRBD2. This CDR3 spans 15 amino acids. Trimming took 0 bases from V and 10 from J; bases not matched to a gene: 8. Germline lookup yields CDR1 LGHNA and CDR2 YSLEER. CDR3 protein: CASSQDKTIAGEQFF. The CDR3 coding sequence is TGCGCCAGCAGCCAAGATAAAACTATAGCGGGAGAGCAGTTCTTC.

The chain combines TRBV7-8 with TRBJ2-7, with TRBD2 matching over 7 bases. Germline trimming cut 5 bases from V and 6 bases from J; bases unmatched to any gene: 10. The CDR3 is 14 amino acids. Per germline, CDR1 SGHVS and CDR2 FQNEAQ. CDR3 protein: CASSPATGGGEQYF. CDR3 DNA: TGTGCCAGCAGCCCCGCAACGGGAGGCGGCGAGCAGTACTTC.

V is TRBV7-8 and J is TRBJ2-3, with D uncertain. This CDR3 has 11 amino acids. The germline gives CDR1 SGHVS, CDR2 FQNEAQ. V was clipped by 7 bases and J by 3 bases, with 5 bases between them. This CDR3 is CASTITDTQYF. CDR3 DNA: TGTGCCAGCACTATTACAGATACGCAGTATTTT.

The rearrangement uses TRBV7-9 and TRBJ2-5; 7 bases line up with TRBD1. CDR1 and CDR2 from the germline V gene are SEHNR and FQNEAQ (reference sequence). The CDR3 covers 14 residues. With V trimmed by 3 bases and J by 5 bases, 6 bases remained unmatched. The CDR3 nucleotides are TGTGCCAGCAGCTTGACAGGGTTAGAGGAGACCCAGTACTTC. Translating it yields CASSLTGLEETQYF.

DNA of the CDR3: TGTGCCTGGAACATCGTAGCGGGAGAGAGATGGGTTAGCTCCTACAATGAGCAGTTCTTC. Amino acids: CAWNIVAGERWVSSYNEQFF. The V call is TRBV30, the J call TRBJ2-1, with 9 bases identical to TRBD2. V was clipped by 4 bases and J by 0 bases; unmatched bases: 19. There are 20 residues in the CDR3. Per the germline V gene, CDR1 is GTSNPN and CDR2 is SVGIG (reference sequence). The whole variable domain, filled in from reference TRBV30 and TRBJ2-1, reads SQTIHQWPATLVQPVGSPLSLECTVEGTSNPNLYWYRQAAGRGLQLLFYSVGIGQISSEVPQNLSASRPQDRQFILSSKKLLLSDSGFYLCAWNIVAGERWVSSYNEQFFGPGTRLTVL.

The chain links TRBV14 to TRBJ2-3, with TRBD2 matching 8 bases. The germline gives CDR1 SGHDN, CDR2 FVKESK. This CDR3 has 16 amino acids. V was clipped by 0 bases and J by 8 bases; unmatched bases: 10. CDR3: CASSQDLSSGSGTQYF. The CDR3 bases are TGTGCCAGCAGCCAAGATCTGTCTAGCGGGTCTGGTACGCAGTATTTT.

The CDR3 sequence is CASSQDARGPDGELFF. As DNA, the CDR3 is TGCGCCAGCAGCCAAGACGCCAGGGGGCCCGACGGGGAGCTGTTTTTT. The chain is built from TRBV4-3 and TRBJ2-2; TRBD1 matches at 8 bases. Germline V gene lookup returns CDR1 LGHNA and CDR2 YSLEER. V lost 0 bases, J lost 7 bases, and 7 bases stayed unmatched. The CDR3 spans 16 residues.

V gene TRBV7-8 combines with J gene TRBJ2-1; 14 positions agree with TRBD2. Germline assignment: CDR1 SGHVS and CDR2 FQNEAQ. With V trimmed by 4 bases and J by 9 bases, 5 bases remained unmatched. This CDR3 has 15 residues. Written as DNA, the CDR3 is TGTGCCAGCAGCTCGGAGACTAGCGGGAGGGGTGAGCAGTTCTTC. This sequence encodes CASSSETSGRGEQFF.

The V and J genes are TRBV2 and TRBJ1-3; 8 nucleotides line up with TRBD1. The CDR3 is 17 amino acids. Trimming removed 7 bases from V and 0 bases from J; junction bases left unmatched: 11. CDR1 SNHLY and CDR2 FYNNEI come from the germline V gene. CDR3 amino acids: CASTWGQAKNSGNTIYF. The CDR3 DNA reads TGTGCCAGCACCTGGGGACAGGCGAAAAACTCTGGAAACACCATATATTTT.

This clone was counted between two and nine times. The rearrangement joins TRBV5-1 to TRBJ1-1; 7 bases are shared with TRBD1. The length of the CDR3 is 15 residues. The germline V gene has CDR1 SGHRS and CDR2 YFSETQ. V was clipped by 0 bases and J by 0 bases; unmatched bases: 2. CDR3 sequence: CASSLDTGVNTEAFF. The CDR3 DNA follows: TGCGCCAGCAGCTTGGATACAGGGGTGAACACTGAAGCTTTCTTT.

CDR3 nucleotides: TGTGCCAGCAGCTTAGTTGGCAGGGATCGGGATCAGCCCCAGCATTTT. The encoded protein is CASSLVGRDRDQPQHF. V usage is TRBV7-9 and J usage is TRBJ1-5, with a possible D match to TRBD1 (5 bases). This CDR3 comprises 16 residues. V gave up 1 base and J gave up 5 bases, with 15 bases separating them. The germline V gene encodes CDR1 SEHNR and CDR2 FQNEAQ (reference sequence).

In this sample, this clone turned up once. The chain is built from TRBV9 and TRBJ2-5; perhaps TRBD2 as D (5 bases). Trimming shortened V by 0 bases and J by 5 bases, and 11 bases separated the two germline ends. The CDR3 runs 14 residues. Germline values: CDR1 SGDLS, CDR2 YYNGEE. The CDR3 reads CASSVDAREETQYF. The CDR3 region has the DNA TGTGCCAGCAGCGTAGATGCGAGGGAGGAGACCCAGTACTTC.

The chain joins TRBV7-8 to TRBJ2-1, with 12 bases matching TRBD2. This CDR3 contains 16 residues. With 4 bases clipped from V and 8 bases from J, the junction kept 9 bases outside the gene matches. Germline V gives CDR1 SGHVS, CDR2 FQNEAQ. The CDR3 nucleotides are TGTGCCAGCAGCTGGAGACTAGCGGGAGTGAGCGATGAGCAGTTCTTC. As protein: CASSWRLAGVSDEQFF.